The 6 T cell receptor beta chains listed next were all sequenced from one sample in a study of T cell responses to AZD1222 COVID-19 vaccine. The method was immunoSEQ multiplex PCR; TCRdb's version includes in-frame clones alone and lacks a portion of them. The data hold 130,000 to 150,000 clones, with approximately 93% observed a single time. Sequencing was performed on peripheral blood, taken after recovery from COVID-19. Every receptor here comes from an adult who had recovered from COVID-19.

The J gene is TRBJ1-2, the V gene TRBV28; unclear D gene. The CDR3 sequence is 13 residues long. Trimming stripped 6 bases from V and 3 bases from J, with 11 bases between. Germline V CDR1 and CDR2: MDHEN, SYDVKM. CDR3 in amino acids: CASRTDGDYGYTF. The CDR3 DNA sequence: TGTGCCAGCAGAACCGACGGAGACTATGGCTACACCTTC.

The CDR3 here is CASSYRWGWEQYF. The CDR3 nucleotides read TGTGCCAGCAGCTACCGATGGGGTTGGGAGCAGTACTTC. The V call is TRBV12-3 or TRBV12-4, the J call TRBJ2-7; D not certain. There are 13 residues in the CDR3. V was trimmed by 6 bases and J by 7 bases, leaving 16 bases between them.

The chain recombines TRBV2 with TRBJ2-1; 13 positions match TRBD2. CDR3 size: 17 residues. Germline loops: CDR1 SNHLY, CDR2 FYNNEI. V shed 6 bases, J shed 3 bases, and the junction held 8 bases outside the gene matches. The CDR3: CASSQRLAGGRYNEQFF. DNA for the CDR3: TGTGCCAGCAGCCAGAGACTAGCGGGAGGCCGCTACAATGAGCAGTTCTTC.

The genes are TRBV9 and TRBJ2-3; 10 bases fit TRBD2. CDR1 SGDLS and CDR2 YYNGEE come from the germline V gene. The CDR3 totals 15 residues. J gave up 4 bases and V 3 bases, and 5 bases lay outside the gene matches. The CDR3 sequence is CASSASGSWADTQYF. The DNA for the CDR3 is TGTGCCAGCAGCGCTAGCGGGAGTTGGGCAGATACGCAGTATTTT.

The chain is built from TRBV28 and TRBJ1-2; 9 nucleotides align to TRBD1. Trimming cost V 5 bases and J 8 bases; bases outside gene matches: 12. Germline CDR1 reads MDHEN; CDR2 reads SYDVKM. The CDR3 spans 15 residues. CDR3 sequence reads: CASSPDSGQGKGYTF. The CDR3 DNA follows: TGTGCCAGCAGTCCGGACTCGGGACAGGGTAAAGGCTACACCTTC.

The genes are TRBV5-5 and TRBJ2-1, with 7 bases identical to TRBD2. This CDR3 comprises 14 residues. Germline trimming cut 2 bases from V and 7 bases from J; bases unmatched to any gene: 6. Germline V gene sequence: CDR1 SGHKS, CDR2 YYEKEE (reference sequence). This chain's CDR3 is CASSFGGSLNEQFF. CDR3 in DNA: TGTGCCAGCAGCTTCGGCGGGAGTTTAAATGAGCAGTTCTTC.